The 25 T cell receptor beta chains below were found in one sample sequenced in a study of PD-1 blockade in classical Hodgkin lymphoma. After autologous stem cell transplantation all patients relapsed, and prior brentuximab vedotin exposure differed between cohorts. TCRdb's copy holds only in-frame clones and misses some; the assay was immunoSEQ multiplex PCR. The sample comprises 15,000 to 20,000 clones, 70% to 80% of which are singletons, and roughly 5% rests with the top ten. The sequenced sample was peripheral blood mononuclear cells (PBMCs), obtained at baseline. The receptors come from a human donor with classical Hodgkin lymphoma.

Only a few counts were recorded for this clone. This chain's CDR3 is CASSSSGTWNEKLFF. The CDR3 region has the DNA TGCGCCAGCAGCTCTTCCGGGACCTGGAACGAAAAACTGTTTTTT. The V and J genes are TRBV5-1 and TRBJ1-4, with D possibly being TRBD1 (5 bases). Germline CDR1 SGHRS, CDR2 YFSETQ. The CDR3 totals 15 residues. Trimming took off 3 bases at V and 8 bases at J, with 17 bases between the two ends.

J is TRBJ2-5 and V is TRBV5-1, with D unclear. Germline values: CDR1 SGHRS, CDR2 YFSETQ. Trimming removed 0 bases at V and 5 bases at J, with 20 bases between. The CDR3 sequence is 17 residues long. The CDR3, as DNA: TGCGCCAGCAGCTTGGTTTATAGGCTTCAAAATGGGGAGACCCAGTACTTC. It specifies CASSLVYRLQNGETQYF.

V is TRBV6-5 and J is TRBJ2-6; TRBD2 is a possible D gene (5 bases). The germline gives CDR1 MNHEY, CDR2 SVGAGI. V shed 7 bases and J shed 2 bases, with 12 bases lying between them. The CDR3 loop spans 15 amino acids. The CDR3 sequence is CASNAFGTGANVLTF. In DNA form, the CDR3 reads TGTGCCAGCAACGCCTTCGGGACTGGGGCCAACGTCCTGACTTTC.

This chain uses TRBV13 with TRBJ2-7; weak D call: TRBD2 (6 bases). The CDR3 contains 13 residues. Trimming stripped 5 bases from V and 3 bases from J, with 11 bases between. Germline CDR1 is PRHDT and CDR2 is FYEKMQ (reference sequence). DNA for the CDR3: TGTGCCAGCAGCACGGGACTTGGCTACGAGCAGTACTTC. Translation gives CASSTGLGYEQYF.

This rearrangement joins TRBV9 to TRBJ2-7; 12 bases align to TRBD2. The CDR3 runs to 15 residues. The germline V gene encodes CDR1 SGDLS and CDR2 YYNGEE. V shed 4 bases and J 2 bases; nucleotides not matched to a gene: 4. CDR3 bases: TGTGCCAGCAGCCCTAGCGGGGGGGCCGCCTACGAGCAGTACTTC. Encoded protein: CASSPSGGAAYEQYF.

This chain joins TRBV5-1 and TRBJ1-6; possibly TRBD1 for D (5 bases). Deletions cut 1 base from V and 9 bases from J, with 14 bases between. The CDR3 is 15 residues long. CDR1 and CDR2 from the germline V gene are SGHRS and YFSETQ. DNA of the CDR3: TGCGCCAGCAGCTTGCTGTGGGGCTCCGGTTCACCCCTCCACTTT. This sequence encodes CASSLLWGSGSPLHF. Variable domain in full (rest from reference TRBV5-1 and TRBJ1-6): KAGVTQTPRYLIKTRGQQVTLSCSPISGHRSVSWYQQTPGQGLQFLFEYFSETQRNKGNFPGRFSGRQFSNSRSEMNVSTLELGDSALYLCASSLLWGSGSPLHFGNGTRLTVT.

The chain has TRBV2 and TRBJ2-3, with D uncertain. The CDR3 spans 12 residues. CDR1 and CDR2 from the germline V gene are SNHLY and FYNNEI. V was cut by 5 bases and J by 7 bases, with 10 bases left in between. CDR3 protein: CASSQLSNTQYF. In nucleotides, the CDR3 is TGTGCCAGCAGTCAACTAAGTAATACGCAGTATTTT.

The V call is TRBV5-8, the J call TRBJ1-4; no firm D call. The germline V gene has CDR1 SGHTS and CDR2 YDEGEE. V was cut by 2 bases and J by 0 bases, with 14 bases left in between. The CDR3 covers 17 residues. The CDR3 sequence is CASSFPAGRATNEKLFF. CDR3 sequence (DNA): TGTGCCAGCAGCTTTCCGGCGGGAAGGGCAACTAATGAAAAACTGTTTTTT.

The V gene is TRBV5-1, the J gene TRBJ2-7, with TRBD1 matching over 7 bases. Per germline, CDR1 SGHRS and CDR2 YFSETQ. The CDR3 extends over 13 amino acids. V lost 4 bases to trimming and J lost 7 bases; unmatched junction nucleotides: 8. CDR3 sequence reads: CASSVRDRGEQYF. In DNA form, the CDR3 reads TGCGCCAGCAGCGTCCGGGACAGAGGGGAGCAGTACTTC.

There are a few counts of this clone. This chain connects TRBV5-4 to TRBJ2-7; 7 positions agree with TRBD2. After removal of 2 bases from V and 4 bases from J, the junction contained 6 bases not matched to a gene. Germline-derived CDR1 and CDR2 are SGHNT and YYREEE (reference sequence). This CDR3 contains 14 residues. CDR3 nucleotides: TGTGCCAGCAGCTTTGGGGGGGGGAGGTACGAGCAGTACTTC. As protein: CASSFGGGRYEQYF.

The chain is built from TRBV19 and TRBJ2-5; TRBD1 might be the D (6 bases). Trimming pared 5 bases from V and 1 base from J, leaving 11 bases between. The CDR3 is made up of 14 amino acids. CDR1 is LNHDA and CDR2 is SQIVND in the germline V gene (reference sequence). CDR3 region: CASSARQVQETQYF. CDR3 sequence (DNA): TGTGCCAGTAGTGCGAGACAGGTCCAAGAGACCCAGTACTTC.

The V gene is TRBV21-1, the J gene TRBJ2-1; TRBD1, the table's D call, was not compared with the DNA. TRBV21-1 is described as a pseudogene. The CDR3 sequence is 18 residues long. The CDR3 reads CASSHCGVGTGRDNEQFF. DNA for the CDR3: TGTGCCAGCAGCCACTGTGGGGTGGGGACAGGGAGGGACAATGAGCAGTTCTTC.

Points on this clone: At one end the junction does not follow the germline gene, possibly because of a read error. The J gene is TRBJ2-5, the V gene TRBV7-2; 10 bases align to TRBD2. The length of the CDR3 is 13 residues. The germline gives CDR1 SGHTA, CDR2 FQGNSA. For the CDR3, the DNA is TGTGCCAGCAGCTTAGTACCTAGCGGGAGTTGGGACTTC. It codes for CASSLVPSGSWDF.

This clone came up a few times. The chain recombines TRBV7-7 with TRBJ2-3; possible D gene TRBD2, 7 bases. Trimming shortened V by 5 bases and J by 2 bases, and 14 bases separated the two germline ends. The V gene's germline CDR1 is SSHAT and CDR2 FNYEAQ (reference sequence). The CDR3 loop spans 15 amino acids. CDR3 sequence (DNA): TGTGCCAGCAGCCCCCTAGGGGGGGACACAGATACGCAGTATTTT. As protein: CASSPLGGDTDTQYF.

The chain joins TRBV9 to TRBJ2-1, with D tentatively TRBD1 or TRBD2 (5 bases each). Trimming stripped 5 bases from V and 2 bases from J, with 14 bases between. This CDR3 comprises 15 residues. In germline, CDR1 is SGDLS, CDR2 YYNGEE. The CDR3: CASSRDGETYNEQFF. The CDR3, as DNA: TGTGCCAGCAGTCGGGACGGAGAAACCTACAATGAGCAGTTCTTC. The entire variable domain, with the rest obtained from reference TRBV9 and TRBJ2-1, is as follows: DSGVTQTPKHLITATGQRVTLRCSPRSGDLSVYWYQQSLDQGLQFLIQYYNGEERAKGNILERFSAQQFPDLHSELNLSSLELGDSALYFCASSRDGETYNEQFFGPGTRLTVL.

This chain connects TRBV7-8 to TRBJ2-7, with 8 positions matching TRBD1. Germline CDR1 is SGHVS and CDR2 is FQNEAQ. J lost 4 bases, V lost 3 bases, and 2 bases had no gene match. The CDR3 consists of 13 residues. The CDR3 DNA is TGTGCCAGCAGCTTCCAGGGGGCTTACGAGCAGTACTTC. Amino acids: CASSFQGAYEQYF.

This clone was recorded a few times. The CDR3 nucleotides are TGTGCCAGCAGCTTATTCTCTACGGAGGGCCCCGGGGAGCTGTTTTTT. It codes for CASSLFSTEGPGELFF. The chain couples TRBV11-2 to TRBJ2-2; maybe TRBD2 (6 bases). The CDR3 has 16 amino acids. V gave up 2 bases and J gave up 6 bases, with 16 bases separating them. The germline V gene encodes CDR1 SGHAT and CDR2 FQNNGV.

The V call is TRBV7-3, the J call TRBJ2-2, with D perhaps given as TRBD1 or TRBD2 (5 bases each). Germline CDR1 SGHTA, CDR2 FQGTGA. The CDR3 is 14 residues long. Trimming pared 5 bases from V and 2 bases from J, leaving 9 bases between. The DNA of the CDR3 is TGTGCCAGCAGCCGGGACGGCAACACCGGGGAGCTGTTTTTT. This codes for CASSRDGNTGELFF.

This clone has only a few counts. This chain joins TRBV5-6 and TRBJ1-2; unclear D gene. V lost 0 bases and J 1 base, leaving 13 bases between the germline ends. The V gene's germline CDR1 is SGHDT and CDR2 YYEEEE. This CDR3 comprises 16 residues. CDR3 bases: TGTGCCAGCAGCTTGGAAGGGAGGAGTGTTAACTATGGCTACACCTTC. Translation gives CASSLEGRSVNYGYTF.

The chain employs TRBV18 and TRBJ2-7; the D gene is possibly TRBD2 (5 bases). Per the germline V gene, CDR1 is KGHSH and CDR2 is LQKENI. The V end lost 3 bases, the J end lost 6 bases, and 18 bases lay between the germline ends. The CDR3 is made up of 15 amino acids. Here the CDR3 reads CASSPMPLAEGEQYF. The CDR3 nucleotides are TGTGCCAGCTCACCGATGCCGCTAGCAGAGGGCGAGCAGTACTTC.

J is TRBJ2-7 and V is TRBV11-3; the D is unclear. V shed 7 bases and J shed 5 bases, with 6 bases lying between them. The CDR3 runs 10 residues. In germline, CDR1 is SGHNT, CDR2 YENEEA. CDR3 in amino acids: CASTSHEQYF. CDR3 DNA: TGTGCCAGCACCTCACACGAGCAGTACTTC.

V gene TRBV28 combines with J gene TRBJ1-1; 8 bases line up with TRBD1. CDR3 length: 14 amino acids. In germline, CDR1 is MDHEN, CDR2 SYDVKM. V lost 6 bases, J lost 1 base, and 4 bases stayed unmatched. The CDR3 region is CASRPTGENTEAFF. CDR3 nucleotide sequence: TGTGCCAGCAGACCGACAGGGGAGAACACTGAAGCTTTCTTT.

This clone was seen more than once but under ten times. The rearrangement uses TRBV7-2 and TRBJ2-7; 14 bases fit TRBD2. From germline, CDR1 is SGHTA and CDR2 FQGNSA. The CDR3 is 16 amino acids. J was trimmed by 3 bases and V by 5 bases; bases with no gene match: 6. CDR3 protein: CASSPGLAGVGYEQYF. The CDR3 DNA reads as TGTGCCAGCAGCCCGGGACTAGCGGGAGTCGGCTACGAGCAGTACTTC.

V gene TRBV6-5 combines with J gene TRBJ2-1, with 7 bases lining up with TRBD2. With 0 bases clipped from V and 8 bases from J, the junction kept 7 bases outside the gene matches. Germline CDR1 MNHEY, CDR2 SVGAGI. This CDR3 region has 15 residues. CDR3 nucleotide sequence: TGTGCCAGCAGTTACTCGCCGGCTAGCGGACATGAGCAGTTCTTC. This gives the protein CASSYSPASGHEQFF.

This chain links TRBV9 with TRBJ2-5, with TRBD2 matching 11 bases. The germline V gene has CDR1 SGDLS and CDR2 YYNGEE. The length of the CDR3 is 15 residues. V was clipped by 4 bases and J by 5 bases; unmatched bases: 7. The CDR3 loop reads CASSTSGSGRETQYF. The CDR3 DNA reads TGTGCCAGCAGCACTAGCGGGAGCGGGAGGGAGACCCAGTACTTC.